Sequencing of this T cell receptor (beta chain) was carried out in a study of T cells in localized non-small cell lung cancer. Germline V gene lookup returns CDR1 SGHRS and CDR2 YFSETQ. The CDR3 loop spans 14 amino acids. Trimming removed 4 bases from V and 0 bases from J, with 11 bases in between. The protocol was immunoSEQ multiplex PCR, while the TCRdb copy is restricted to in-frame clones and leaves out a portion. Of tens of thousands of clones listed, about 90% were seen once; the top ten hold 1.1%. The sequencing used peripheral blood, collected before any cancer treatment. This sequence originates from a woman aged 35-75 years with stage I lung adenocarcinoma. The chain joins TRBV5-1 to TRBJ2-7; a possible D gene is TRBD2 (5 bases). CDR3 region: CASSGVEDSYEQYF. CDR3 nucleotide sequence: TGCGCCAGCAGCGGAGTGGAGGACTCCTACGAGCAGTACTTC.